The 11 T cell receptor beta chains below were found in one sample sequenced in a study of CD8+ T cells in alopecia areata. Sequencing used cDNA as its template, made by extracting RNA and reverse transcribing it. The repertoire was sequenced with immunoSEQ multiplex PCR; TCRdb's copy has only in-frame clones and lacks some. The sample has roughly 110,000 clones, none seen only once. The specimen was lesional skin. The receptors originated from a C3H/HeJ mouse with alopecia areata. The strain's MHC: H2-k.

This clone was counted only a few times. Gene names and germline match the mouse. The read gets to within 4 residues of the CDR3 end, and the germline J gene fills in the rest. This rearrangement joins TRBV29 to TRBJ2-1, with D possibly matching TRBD1 (6 bases). V was pared by 0 bases and J by 3 bases, with 9 bases between. The CDR3 covers 15 residues. Germline values: CDR1 MSHET, CDR2 SYDVDS. The CDR3 region is CASSLSRGGYAEQFF. CDR3 DNA, as far as it was read: TGTGCTAGCAGTTTATCGAGAGGGGGCTATGCT.

Comments on this clone: The germline and genes are mouse ones. With the read ending 4 residues before the CDR3 end, the germline J gene is used to fill in that end. The rearrangement links TRBV13-3 to TRBJ1-2, with 8 positions matching TRBD1. The CDR3 is made up of 15 amino acids. V shed 4 bases and J 1 base; nucleotides not matched to a gene: 6. Germline loops: CDR1 NNHDY, CDR2 SYVADS. The CDR3 loop is CASSIRQGRNSDYTF. The CDR3 DNA, read in part, is TGTGCCAGCAGTATTAGACAGGGGAGAAACTCC.

Concerning this clone: Gene names refer to mouse genes. The read gets to within 4 residues of the CDR3 end, and the germline J gene fills in the rest. This sequence joins TRBV13-3 and TRBJ2-4; tentative D call: TRBD2 (5 bases). The CDR3 extends over 15 amino acids. V shed 2 bases and J shed 0 bases, with 10 bases lying between them. CDR1 and CDR2 (germline): NNHDY, SYVADS. This CDR3 is CASSDWVFSQNTLYF. Partial CDR3 DNA: TGTGCCAGCAGTGACTGGGTCTTTAGTCAAAAC.

This clone was detected a few times. The listed genes are named as in mouse. The read stops 4 residues short of the end of the CDR3; the missing end is completed from the germline J gene. This rearrangement joins TRBV14 to TRBJ2-5; TRBD2 aligns across 11 bases. Germline V gene sequence: CDR1 SGHDT, CDR2 FRDEAV. J was trimmed by 3 bases and V by 4 bases; bases with no gene match: 1. The CDR3 contains 14 residues. The part of the CDR3 DNA that was read is TGTGCCAGCAGTCGACTGGGGGGGCAAGAC. Translating it yields CASSRLGGQD. The whole CDR3 is CASSRLGGQDTQYF.

For this clone: All gene names here are mouse names. The CDR3 reads CASSIGDWGQDTQYF. The sequenced part of the CDR3 DNA is TGTGCCAGCAGTATAGGGGACTGGGGCCAAGAC. The J gene is TRBJ2-5, the V gene TRBV19, with TRBD2 matching over 10 bases. The read terminates 4 residues before the CDR3 end, so the remaining end is supplied by the germline J gene. The CDR3 consists of 15 residues. Germline trimming cut 0 bases from V and 2 bases from J; bases unmatched to any gene: 0. Germline-derived CDR1 and CDR2 are FNHDT and SITEND (reference sequence). Full variable domain (outside the CDR3, taken from reference TRBV19 and TRBJ2-5): GGIITQTPKFLIGQEGQKLTLKCQQNFNHDTMYWYRQDSGKGLRLIYYSITENDLQKGDLSEGYDASREKKSSFSLTVTSAQKNEMAVFLCASSIGDWGQDTQYFGPGTRLLVL.

This clone was picked up a small number of times. Gene and germline names: mouse. The read stops 4 residues short of the end of the CDR3; the missing end is completed from the germline J gene. V and J are TRBV13-3 and TRBJ2-3; 12 nucleotides match TRBD2. The CDR3 has 16 amino acids. From germline, CDR1 is NNHDY and CDR2 SYVADS. The CDR3 loop reads CASSDAMDWGGETLYF. CDR3 DNA (partial): TGTGCCAGCAGTGATGCAATGGACTGGGGGGGAGAA.

In the case of this clone: Mouse names are used for the genes. The read halts 4 residues ahead of the CDR3 end, with the missing end drawn from the germline J gene. This chain joins TRBV13-3 and TRBJ2-7; 7 positions agree with TRBD2. Germline V gene data show CDR1 as NNHDY and CDR2 as SYVADS. The CDR3 extends over 13 amino acids. CDR3 sequence: CASSSGGRYEQYF. The covered CDR3 bases are TGTGCCAGCAGTTCGGGGGGGAGATAT.

This clone was counted between two and nine times. All gene names here are mouse names. Read sequence stops 4 residues before the CDR3 end, and the germline J gene provides the missing end. This chain joins TRBV13-1 and TRBJ1-2; the D gene is possibly TRBD1 (6 bases). The CDR3 is 13 residues long. Germline V gene sequence: CDR1 NSHNY, CDR2 SYGAGN. The V and J ends lost 3 bases and 4 bases respectively, with 10 bases between them. Incomplete CDR3 DNA: TGTGCCAGCAGTGGGGGACAAGGCTCC. Its translation is CASSGGQGS. The full-length CDR3 reads as CASSGGQGSDYTF.

On this clone itself: Mouse names are used for the genes. The CDR3 end falls 4 residues outside the read, so it is completed with the germline J gene. This rearrangement joins TRBV17 to TRBJ2-1; 8 bases line up with TRBD1. The V gene's germline CDR1 is MNHDT and CDR2 YYDKIL. The CDR3 loop spans 14 amino acids. V shed 4 bases, J shed 3 bases, and the junction held 2 bases outside the gene matches. This CDR3 reads CASSTGGSYAEQFF. The sequenced CDR3 bases are TGTGCTAGCAGTACAGGGGGCAGCTATGCT.

As to this clone: Mouse gene names apply. The read ends 4 residues before the CDR3 terminus; that terminus is restored from the germline J gene. The rearrangement uses TRBV13-3 and TRBJ2-1; TRBD2 aligns across 10 bases. The CDR3 is made up of 15 amino acids. Germline CDR1 NNHDY, CDR2 SYVADS. With V trimmed by 1 base and J by 6 bases, 4 bases remained unmatched. The CDR3 region is CASSDSWGGSAEQFF. Incomplete CDR3 DNA: TGTGCCAGCAGTGATAGCTGGGGGGGCAGTGCT.

On this clone itself: Gene names are mouse gene names. The missing CDR3 end, 4 residues past where the read stops, is filled in from the germline J gene. The V gene is TRBV1, the J gene TRBJ1-2; D is perhaps TRBD1 (5 bases). Germline assignment: CDR1 NSQYPW and CDR2 LRSPGD (reference sequence). The CDR3 consists of 15 residues. CDR3 bases read: TGCACCTGCAGTGCAGATCTTGGGGGGGAGGAC. This sequence encodes CTCSADLGGED. The CDR3 as a whole reads CTCSADLGGEDDYTF.